This passage covers 3 T cell receptor beta chains from one sample sequenced in a study of control samples from healthy donors and cancer patients. Measured with immunoSEQ multiplex PCR; TCRdb has only the in-frame clones, and not every one. The table shows more than 75,000 clones, with nearly 90% occurring only once. Sequenced sample: blood. The receptors were sampled from a man aged 50 or older in good health.

In this sample, this clone turned up many times. The chain joins TRBV6-2 or TRBV6-3 to TRBJ2-7, with TRBD2 identical over 10 bases. V shed 6 bases, J shed 6 bases, and the junction held 8 bases outside the gene matches. This CDR3 region has 14 residues. Germline-derived CDR1 and CDR2 are MNHEY and SVGEGT. The DNA for the CDR3 is TGTGCCAGCAGCGACCCGGGACTAGCGCTCGAGCAGTACTTC. Translated, it gives CASSDPGLALEQYF.

V is TRBV2 and J is TRBJ1-4, with D hard to call. CDR1 is SNHLY, CDR2 FYNNEI, per germline. The V gene lost 7 bases and the J gene lost 8 bases, with 11 bases spanning the gap. CDR3 length equals 12 residues. The CDR3 loop is CASTVGLEKLFF. CDR3 nucleotide sequence: TGTGCCAGCACCGTTGGTCTAGAAAAACTGTTTTTT.

The chain combines TRBV5-1 with TRBJ2-1; D might be TRBD1 (6 bases). This CDR3 is 15 amino acids long. Deletions cut 0 bases from V and 10 bases from J, with 17 bases between. Germline CDR1 SGHRS, CDR2 YFSETQ. CDR3 bases: TGCGCCAGCAGCTTGGATAGGGCAGGGGTCGGGGAGCAGTTCTTC. Its protein is CASSLDRAGVGEQFF.